This T cell receptor (beta chain) stems from a study of shared clonotypes between healthy human individuals. Generated by immunoSEQ multiplex PCR, the TCRdb table keeps only in-frame clones and is missing some. This repertoire shows about 2 million clones, 85% to 95% found once; its top ten account for 0.1% to 0.15%. The germline V and J ends were trimmed by 0 bases and 3 bases, with 12 bases remaining between them. This CDR3 spans 15 amino acids. Germline-derived CDR1 and CDR2 are SGHDT and YYEEEE. Sequencing used naive CD4+ T cells sorted from blood. As for subset: CD45RA+ positively selected. The sequence derives from a man younger than 30 in good health. The J gene is TRBJ1-2, the V gene TRBV5-6, with a possible D match to TRBD1 (6 bases). The CDR3, as DNA: TGTGCCAGCAGCTTGGGAGACAGGCCCTACTATGGCTACACCTTC. Translation gives CASSLGDRPYYGYTF.